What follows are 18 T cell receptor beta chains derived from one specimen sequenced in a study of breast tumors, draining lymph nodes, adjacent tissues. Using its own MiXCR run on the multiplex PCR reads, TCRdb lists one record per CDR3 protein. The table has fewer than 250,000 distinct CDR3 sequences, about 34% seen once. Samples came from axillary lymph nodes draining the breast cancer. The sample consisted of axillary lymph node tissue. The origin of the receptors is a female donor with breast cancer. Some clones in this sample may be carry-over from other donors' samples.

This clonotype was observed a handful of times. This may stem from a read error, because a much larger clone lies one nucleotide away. The CDR3 DNA reads TGCGCCAGCAGCCCACGGAGGGGATGGGAGACCCAGTACTTC. Residues: CASSPRRGWETQYF. The chain employs TRBV5-1 and TRBJ2-5, with TRBD2 as a possible D gene (6 bases). CDR3 length equals 14 residues. The ends were cut back, 4 bases at V and 5 bases at J, with 15 bases in the middle. Germline V lookup: CDR1 SGHRS, CDR2 YFSETQ.

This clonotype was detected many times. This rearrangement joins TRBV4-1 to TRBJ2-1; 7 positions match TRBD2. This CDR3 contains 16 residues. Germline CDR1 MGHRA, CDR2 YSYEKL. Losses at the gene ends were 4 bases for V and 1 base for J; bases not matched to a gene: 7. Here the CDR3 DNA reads TGCGCCAGCAGCCCCTCACTAGCGCCTTCCTACAATGAGCAGTTCTTC. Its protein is CASSPSLAPSYNEQFF.

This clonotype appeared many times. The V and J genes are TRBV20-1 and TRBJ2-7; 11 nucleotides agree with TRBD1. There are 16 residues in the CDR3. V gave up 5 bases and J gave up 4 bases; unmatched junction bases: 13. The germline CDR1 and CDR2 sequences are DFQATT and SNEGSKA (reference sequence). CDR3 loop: CSADPGTGGRGYEQYF. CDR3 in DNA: TGCAGTGCTGACCCCGGGACAGGGGGTCGGGGGTACGAGCAGTACTTC.

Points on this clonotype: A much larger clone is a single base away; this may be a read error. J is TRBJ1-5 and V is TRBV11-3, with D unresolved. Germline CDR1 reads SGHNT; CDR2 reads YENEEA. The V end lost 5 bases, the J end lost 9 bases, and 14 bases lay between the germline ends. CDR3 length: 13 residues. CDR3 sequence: CASSQNTDPPQHF. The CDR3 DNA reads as TGTGCCAGCAGCCAAAACACCGATCCGCCCCAGCATTTT.

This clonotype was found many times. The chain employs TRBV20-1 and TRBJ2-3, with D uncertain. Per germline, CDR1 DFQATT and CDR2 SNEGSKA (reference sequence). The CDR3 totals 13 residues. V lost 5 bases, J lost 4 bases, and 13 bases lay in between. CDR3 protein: CSASPGGADTQYF. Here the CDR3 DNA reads TGCAGTGCTTCTCCCGGTGGGGCAGATACGCAGTATTTT.

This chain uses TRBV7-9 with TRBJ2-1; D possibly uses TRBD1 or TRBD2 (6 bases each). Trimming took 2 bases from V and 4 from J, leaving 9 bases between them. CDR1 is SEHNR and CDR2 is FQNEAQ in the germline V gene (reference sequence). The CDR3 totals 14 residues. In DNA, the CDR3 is TGTGCCAGCAGCTTAACAGGGACTTACAATGAGCAGTTCTTC. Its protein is CASSLTGTYNEQFF.

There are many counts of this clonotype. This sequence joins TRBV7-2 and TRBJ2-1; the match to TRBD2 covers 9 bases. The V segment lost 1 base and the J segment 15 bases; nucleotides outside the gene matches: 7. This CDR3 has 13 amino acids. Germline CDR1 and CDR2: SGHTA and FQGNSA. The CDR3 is CASSLDAGGPGFF. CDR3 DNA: TGTGCCAGCAGCTTAGACGCGGGAGGGCCGGGGTTCTTC.

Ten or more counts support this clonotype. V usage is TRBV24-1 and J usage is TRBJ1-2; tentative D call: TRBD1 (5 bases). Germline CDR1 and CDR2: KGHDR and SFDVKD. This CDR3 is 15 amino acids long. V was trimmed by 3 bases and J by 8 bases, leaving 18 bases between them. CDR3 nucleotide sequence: TGTGCCACCAGTGATCCATCGTGGCAGGGCTTGGGCTACACCTTC. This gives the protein CATSDPSWQGLGYTF.

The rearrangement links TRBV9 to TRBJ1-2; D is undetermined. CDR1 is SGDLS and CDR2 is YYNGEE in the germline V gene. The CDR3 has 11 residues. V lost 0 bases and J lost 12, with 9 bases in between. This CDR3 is CASSVESGNTF. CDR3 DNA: TGTGCCAGCAGCGTAGAGAGTGGAAACACCTTC.

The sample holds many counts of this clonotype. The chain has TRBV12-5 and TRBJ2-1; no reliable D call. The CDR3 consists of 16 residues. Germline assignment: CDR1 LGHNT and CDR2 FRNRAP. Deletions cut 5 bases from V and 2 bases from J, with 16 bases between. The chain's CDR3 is CASGPSRGSTYNEQFF. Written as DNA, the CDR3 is TGTGCTAGTGGTCCCTCCCGCGGTAGTACCTACAATGAGCAGTTCTTC.

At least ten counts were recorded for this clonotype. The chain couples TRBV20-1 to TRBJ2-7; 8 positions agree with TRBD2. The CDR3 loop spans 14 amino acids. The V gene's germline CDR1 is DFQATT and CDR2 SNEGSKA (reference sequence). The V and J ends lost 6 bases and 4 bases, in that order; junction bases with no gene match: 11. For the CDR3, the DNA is TGCAGTGCGCGCCGGCTAGCGGGTACATACGAGCAGTACTTC. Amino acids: CSARRLAGTYEQYF.

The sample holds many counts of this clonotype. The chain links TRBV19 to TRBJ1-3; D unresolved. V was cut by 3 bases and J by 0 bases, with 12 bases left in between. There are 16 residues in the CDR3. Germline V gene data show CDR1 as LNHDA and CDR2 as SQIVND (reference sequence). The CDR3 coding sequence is TGTGCCAGTAGTATCCGACAACTAAGCTCTGGAAACACCATATATTTT. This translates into CASSIRQLSSGNTIYF.

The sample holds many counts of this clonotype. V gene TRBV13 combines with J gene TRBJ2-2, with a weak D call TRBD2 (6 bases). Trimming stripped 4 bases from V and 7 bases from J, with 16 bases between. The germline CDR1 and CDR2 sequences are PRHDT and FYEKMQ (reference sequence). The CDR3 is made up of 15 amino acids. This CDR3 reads CASSSRAGRGGELFF. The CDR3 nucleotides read TGTGCCAGCAGCTCCCGGGCGGGACGAGGCGGGGAGCTGTTTTTT. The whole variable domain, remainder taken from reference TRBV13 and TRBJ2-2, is AAGVIQSPRHLIKEKRETATLKCYPIPRHDTVYWYQQGPGQDPQFLISFYEKMQSDKGSIPDRFSAQQFSDYHSELNMSSLELGDSALYFCASSSRAGRGGELFFGEGSRLTVL.

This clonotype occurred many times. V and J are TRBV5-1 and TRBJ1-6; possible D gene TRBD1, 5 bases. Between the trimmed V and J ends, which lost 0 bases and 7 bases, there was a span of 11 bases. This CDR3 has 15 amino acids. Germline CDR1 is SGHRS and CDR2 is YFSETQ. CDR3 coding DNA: TGCGCCAGCAGCTTGGATACAGGTCCAAATTCACCCCTCCACTTT. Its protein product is CASSLDTGPNSPLHF.

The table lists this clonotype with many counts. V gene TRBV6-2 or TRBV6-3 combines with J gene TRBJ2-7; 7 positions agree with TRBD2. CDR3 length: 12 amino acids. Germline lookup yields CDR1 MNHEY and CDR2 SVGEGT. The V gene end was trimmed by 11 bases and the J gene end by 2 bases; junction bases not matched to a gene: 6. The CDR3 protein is CAARDYPYEQYF. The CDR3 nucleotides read TGTGCCGCCCGGGACTACCCCTACGAGCAGTACTTC.

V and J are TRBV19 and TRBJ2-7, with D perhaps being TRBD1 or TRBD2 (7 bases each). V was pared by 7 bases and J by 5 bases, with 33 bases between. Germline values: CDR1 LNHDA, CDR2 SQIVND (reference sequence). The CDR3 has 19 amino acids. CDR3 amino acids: CASTAPGQTLLAGGNEQYF. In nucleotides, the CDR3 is TGTGCCAGTACCGCCCCGGGACAGACCCTATTAGCGGGTGGCAACGAGCAGTACTTC.

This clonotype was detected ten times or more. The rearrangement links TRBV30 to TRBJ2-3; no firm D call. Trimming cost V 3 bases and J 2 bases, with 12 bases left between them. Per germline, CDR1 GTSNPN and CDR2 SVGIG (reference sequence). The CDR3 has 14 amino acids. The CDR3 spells CAWSASAHTDTQYF. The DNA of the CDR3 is TGTGCCTGGAGCGCTTCGGCACACACAGATACGCAGTATTTT. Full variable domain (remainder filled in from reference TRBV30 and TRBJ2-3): SQTIHQWPATLVQPVGSPLSLECTVEGTSNPNLYWYRQAAGRGLQLLFYSVGIGQISSEVPQNLSASRPQDRQFILSSKKLLLSDSGFYLCAWSASAHTDTQYFGPGTRLTVL.

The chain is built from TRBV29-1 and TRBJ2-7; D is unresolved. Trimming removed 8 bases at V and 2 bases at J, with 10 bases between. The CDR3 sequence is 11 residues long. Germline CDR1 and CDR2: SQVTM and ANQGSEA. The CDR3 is CSFTPTYEQYF. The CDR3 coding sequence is TGCAGCTTCACACCCACCTACGAGCAGTACTTC.